A selection of T cell receptor beta chains follows, all from one sample in a study of T cell responses to AZD1222 COVID-19 vaccine. Profiling relied on immunoSEQ multiplex PCR, and the TCRdb table lists in-frame clones only, not all of them. This sample has 65,000 to 85,000 clones, with 80% found just once. Sequencing used peripheral blood, obtained 28 days after the second AZD1222 dose. The receptors shown here come from an adult who received the AZD1222 COVID-19 vaccine. Both conserved end residues are part of each CDR3. The D gene is left open where the match is weak. Clone size is not always given. Where it is, it says once, few, many or a class for expanded clones.

abundance	v_gene	j_gene	d_gene	CDR3nt	CDR3aa
.	TRBV7-9	TRBJ1-5	.	TGTGCCAGCAGCTTAGGCAGGGAAGTTAATCAGCCCCAGCATTTT	CASSLGREVNQPQHF
.	TRBV4-1	TRBJ2-1	.	TGCGCCAGCAGCCGCGGCAGCAACAATGAGCAGTTCTTC	CASSRGSNNEQFF
few	TRBV28	TRBJ1-6	.	TGTGCCAGCAGTTCTGGGACGGACTCCTATAATTCACCCCTCCACTTT	CASSSGTDSYNSPLHF
.	TRBV7-3	TRBJ2-2	.	TGTGCCAGCAGCTCTCGATCTGGCTCCGGGGAGCTGTTTTTT	CASSSRSGSGELFF
.	TRBV6-1	TRBJ1-6	.	TGTGCCAGCAGTGAATTTGGGCAGGGTGGATCACCCCTCCACTTT	CASSEFGQGGSPLHF
.	TRBV5-1	TRBJ1-4	.	TGCGCCAGCAGCCAACAGGGAGTCAACGAAAAACTGTTTTTT	CASSQQGVNEKLFF
.	TRBV30	TRBJ1-2	TRBD1	TGTGCCTGGAGTGTATTCGGGGACAGCGGGGACTATGGCTACACCTTC	CAWSVFGDSGDYGYTF
few	TRBV4-3	TRBJ2-5	.	TGCGCCAGCAGCCCAGGGGTAAGGGAGACCCAGTACTTC	CASSPGVRETQYF
few	TRBV5-5	TRBJ2-7	.	TGTGCCAGCAGCGATTGGGGTCGGCCCTACGAGCAGTACTTC	CASSDWGRPYEQYF
.	TRBV11-3	TRBJ1-3	.	TGTGCCAGCAGCCTTACAGCGTACGCCGGGACCATATATTTT	CASSLTAYAGTIYF
.	TRBV5-5	TRBJ2-5	.	TGTGCCAGCAGCGTAACAGGGCGCTGGGGAGAGACCCAGTACTTC	CASSVTGRWGETQYF
.	TRBV28	TRBJ2-6	.	TGTGCCAGCACCAATGGAATCTCTGGGGCCAACGTCCTGACTTTC	CASTNGISGANVLTF
.	TRBV18	TRBJ2-3	.	TGTGCCAGCTCACCAGTGGGACACACAGATACGCAGTATTTT	CASSPVGHTDTQYF
.	TRBV18	TRBJ2-2	.	TGTGCCAGCTCACCCCGTAATTCTCGGCTTCCCGGGGAGCTGTTTTTT	CASSPRNSRLPGELFF
.	TRBV5-4	TRBJ2-1	TRBD2	TGTGCCAGCAGCTTGGATCCTAGCGGGGGGGCCTTTGAGCAGTTCTTC	CASSLDPSGGAFEQFF
.	TRBV28	TRBJ2-7	TRBD2	TGTGCCAGCAGTTTGCGGGGGGACGAGCAGTACTTC	CASSLRGDEQYF
.	TRBV10-1	TRBJ2-3	.	TGCGCCAGCAGTGGGACTAACACAGATACGCAGTATTTT	CASSGTNTDTQYF
.	TRBV5-1	TRBJ2-7	TRBD1	TGCGCCAGCAGCTTGAGTCCGGGACAGGGAAGCTACGAGCAGTACTTC	CASSLSPGQGSYEQYF
once	TRBV27	TRBJ2-2	.	TGTGCCAGCAGTCTAGCAGCGATAGCGAACACCGGGGAGCTGTTTTTT	CASSLAAIANTGELFF
.	TRBV19	TRBJ1-6	TRBD1	TGTGCCAGTTCGGACAGGAATAATTCACCCCTCCACTTT	CASSDRNNSPLHF
.	TRBV2	TRBJ2-3	TRBD2	TGTGCCAGCAGTGAAAGCCCTAGCGGAGCCCCTAGCACAGATACGCAGTATTTT	CASSESPSGAPSTDTQYF
.	TRBV7-9	TRBJ1-1	.	TGTGCCAGCAGCTTAGATGGTGGGGCGGTGAGTTACACTGAAGCTTTCTTT	CASSLDGGAVSYTEAFF
.	TRBV10-3	TRBJ1-1	.	TGTGCCATCCGTGTGTTCATGAACACTGAAGCTTTCTTT	CAIRVFMNTEAFF
few	TRBV7-2	TRBJ1-2	TRBD1	TGTGCCAGCAGCTCCTGGACAGGGGGCAATGGCTACACCTTC	CASSSWTGGNGYTF
.	TRBV6-5	TRBJ1-5	.	TGTGCCAGCACCCGGACTCATCGGGGCAATCAGCCCCAGCATTTT	CASTRTHRGNQPQHF
.	TRBV19	TRBJ2-1	.	TGTGCCAGTAGTCCCCGGGACAAACATGAGCAGTTCTTC	CASSPRDKHEQFF
.	TRBV18	TRBJ1-3	.	TGTGCCAGCTCACCACTTGACAGCTACTCTGGAAACACCATATATTTT	CASSPLDSYSGNTIYF
.	TRBV7-2	TRBJ2-7	.	TGTGCCAGCAGCTTAGGGGCTAGCCCCTCCTACGAGCAGTACTTC	CASSLGASPSYEQYF
.	TRBV9	TRBJ1-6	TRBD1	TGTGCCAGCAGCGTAGGCGGACAGGGGTCTTCACCCCTCCACTTT	CASSVGGQGSSPLHF
.	TRBV7-8	TRBJ2-7	TRBD2	TGTGCCAGCAGCTTAGGCGGGGGGCACTCCTACGAGCAGTACTTC	CASSLGGGHSYEQYF
.	TRBV9	TRBJ2-3	TRBD1	TGTGCCAGCAGCGTAAGGGACAGACCTACAGATACGCAGTATTTT	CASSVRDRPTDTQYF